Shown below are 19 T cell receptor beta chains from a single sample sequenced in a study of control samples from healthy donors and cancer patients. This table comes from immunoSEQ multiplex PCR, and its TCRdb copy is limited to in-frame clones, with some not included. The sample holds roughly 100,000 clones; around 90% are singletons and the top ten take over 2%. The specimen was blood. These receptors were collected from a woman under 30 in good health.

The CDR3 spells CASGLWDLSTDTQYF. As DNA, the CDR3 is TGTGCTAGTGGCTTGTGGGACTTAAGCACAGATACGCAGTATTTT. The V and J genes are TRBV12-5 and TRBJ2-3, with a possible D match to TRBD2 (6 bases). Per germline, CDR1 LGHNT and CDR2 FRNRAP. This CDR3 has 15 amino acids. Trimming took off 6 bases at V and 0 bases at J, with 13 bases between the two ends.

Only one count was recorded for this clone. The V gene is TRBV6-1, the J gene TRBJ1-6; D is possibly TRBD1 (5 bases). Between the trimmed V and J ends, which lost 1 base and 7 bases, there was a span of 17 bases. Germline CDR1 reads MNHNS; CDR2 reads SASEGT. The CDR3 contains 17 residues. The CDR3 sequence is CASSEVHFGQRNSPLHF. The CDR3 DNA sequence: TGTGCCAGCAGTGAAGTGCACTTCGGACAACGAAATTCACCCCTCCACTTT.

The V call is TRBV6-5, the J call TRBJ1-1; no firm D call. CDR1 MNHEY and CDR2 SVGAGI come from the germline V gene. The CDR3 loop spans 14 amino acids. V was pared by 6 bases and J by 5 bases, with 16 bases between. The CDR3 region has the DNA TGTGCCAGCAGCCGGTCTGGAGTGGGGACTGAAGCTTTCTTT. Translating it yields CASSRSGVGTEAFF.

The rearrangement uses TRBV7-9 and TRBJ2-1; 7 bases align to TRBD1. The CDR3 is made up of 15 amino acids. The V segment lost 5 bases and the J segment 10 bases; nucleotides outside the gene matches: 14. CDR1 SEHNR and CDR2 FQNEAQ come from the germline V gene (reference sequence). CDR3 in amino acids: CASSAIPTGVGEQFF. The DNA of the CDR3 is TGTGCCAGCAGCGCCATCCCAACAGGGGTCGGCGAGCAGTTCTTC.

The V gene is TRBV11-2, the J gene TRBJ1-3; 9 nucleotides agree with TRBD1. Trimming at V came to 5 bases and at J to 3 bases, leaving 5 bases not matched to a gene. Germline-derived CDR1 and CDR2 are SGHAT and FQNNGV. This CDR3 spans 15 amino acids. CDR3 protein: CASSTGTGYGNTIYF. The DNA for the CDR3 is TGTGCCAGCAGCACCGGGACAGGGTATGGAAACACCATATATTTT.

This chain joins TRBV5-5 and TRBJ1-4; no clear D. With 4 bases removed from V and 0 bases from J, the gap between germline ends came to 10 bases. This CDR3 has 15 residues. Per germline, CDR1 SGHKS and CDR2 YYEKEE (reference sequence). The CDR3: CASSRGSATNEKLFF. CDR3 bases: TGTGCCAGCAGCCGGGGATCTGCAACTAATGAAAAACTGTTTTTT. Full variable domain (remainder filled in from reference TRBV5-5 and TRBJ1-4): DAGVTQSPTHLIKTRGQQVTLRCSPISGHKSVSWYQQVLGQGPQFIFQYYEKEERGRGNFPDRFSARQFPNYSSELNVNALLLGDSALYLCASSRGSATNEKLFFGSGTQLSVL.

The chain is built from TRBV10-2 and TRBJ2-4, with D perhaps TRBD1 (6 bases). Germline-derived CDR1 and CDR2 are WSHSY and SAAADI. The CDR3 length is 14 residues. V lost 2 bases to trimming and J lost 4 bases, with 9 bases between them. The CDR3 protein is CASSERTAKNIQYF. The DNA of the CDR3 is TGCGCCAGCAGTGAGAGGACAGCTAAAAACATTCAGTACTTC.

The V call is TRBV19, the J call TRBJ2-3, with TRBD2 matching 9 bases. Looked up from germline, CDR1 is LNHDA and CDR2 is SQIVND (reference sequence). With 1 base clipped from V and 4 bases from J, the junction kept 3 bases outside the gene matches. The CDR3 is made up of 15 amino acids. The CDR3 sequence: CASSIGSGRADTQYF. CDR3 sequence (DNA): TGTGCCAGTAGTATAGGTAGCGGGAGAGCAGATACGCAGTATTTT.

V gene TRBV29-1 combines with J gene TRBJ2-1; D is possibly TRBD1 (5 bases). V lost 7 bases and J 10 bases, leaving 11 bases between the germline ends. CDR1 and CDR2 from the germline V gene are SQVTM and ANQGSEA. CDR3 length equals 10 residues. CDR3 in DNA: TGCAGCGCCGTGGGGCGAGAGCAGTTCTTC. Its translation is CSAVGREQFF.

V gene TRBV10-1 combines with J gene TRBJ1-1; 8 bases match TRBD1. V gave up 5 bases and J gave up 5 bases; unmatched junction bases: 7. This CDR3 contains 14 residues. The V gene's germline CDR1 is WNHNN and CDR2 SYGVQD (reference sequence). CDR3 loop: CASSSGQAGTEAFF. As DNA, the CDR3 is TGCGCCAGCAGTTCGGGACAGGCCGGGACTGAAGCTTTCTTT.

The rearrangement links TRBV4-1 to TRBJ1-2, with D possibly TRBD1 on 5 matching bases. Germline CDR1 MGHRA, CDR2 YSYEKL. The CDR3 has 13 residues. V was cut by 2 bases and J by 8 bases, with 12 bases left in between. For the CDR3, the DNA is TGCGCCAGCAGCCAATCGGGGGTTGGAGGCTACACCTTC. Amino acid sequence: CASSQSGVGGYTF.

V and J are TRBV11-3 and TRBJ2-7; no reliable D call. Looked up from germline, CDR1 is SGHNT and CDR2 is YENEEA. Trimming stripped 5 bases from V and 3 bases from J, with 11 bases between. The CDR3 extends over 13 amino acids. The CDR3: CASSRRQNYEQYF. The DNA for the CDR3 is TGTGCCAGCAGCCGCAGGCAGAACTACGAGCAGTACTTC.

The V gene is TRBV7-2, the J gene TRBJ2-1; D possibly corresponds to TRBD2 (6 bases). Germline V gene data show CDR1 as SGHTA and CDR2 as FQGNSA. Trimming shortened V by 1 base and J by 2 bases, and 21 bases separated the two germline ends. This CDR3 spans 19 amino acids. In DNA form, the CDR3 reads TGTGCCAGCAGCTTAGGGGGAGGACTTAGAGATAACACCTACAATGAGCAGTTCTTC. Its protein product is CASSLGGGLRDNTYNEQFF.

This chain links TRBV4-1 with TRBJ1-4; TRBD1 might be the D (5 bases). Germline CDR1 reads MGHRA; CDR2 reads YSYEKL. The CDR3 sequence is 16 residues long. Trimming removed 0 bases at V and 4 bases at J, with 12 bases between. The CDR3 DNA is TGCGCCAGCAGCCAAGAGAGAACGAGGGGTAATGAAAAACTGTTTTTT. Translated, it gives CASSQERTRGNEKLFF.

V is TRBV25-1 and J is TRBJ2-1; D is tentatively TRBD1 or TRBD2 (5 bases each). Between the trimmed V and J ends, which lost 7 bases and 2 bases, there was a span of 18 bases. Germline assignment: CDR1 MGHDK and CDR2 SYGVNS. The CDR3 has 16 residues. CDR3 amino acids: CASTARGHQPYNEQFF. As DNA, the CDR3 is TGTGCCAGCACCGCCCGGGGCCACCAACCCTACAATGAGCAGTTCTTC.

The V call is TRBV3-1 (or the pseudogene TRBV3-2), the J call TRBJ2-1; 8 positions agree with TRBD2. CDR1 is LGHDT and CDR2 is YNNKEL in the germline V gene (reference sequence). The CDR3 consists of 16 residues. The V segment lost 6 bases and the J segment 9 bases; nucleotides outside the gene matches: 16. The CDR3 sequence: CASRESGRFLDGEQFF. CDR3 in DNA: TGTGCCAGCAGGGAAAGCGGGAGATTTCTAGATGGTGAGCAGTTCTTC.

The rearrangement joins TRBV4-1 to TRBJ2-6; D is tentatively TRBD1 or TRBD2 (6 bases each). Germline CDR1 MGHRA, CDR2 YSYEKL. The CDR3 loop spans 17 amino acids. V was pared by 3 bases and J by 4 bases, with 16 bases between. CDR3 residues: CASSQRDMPTGANVLTF. The CDR3 DNA reads as TGCGCCAGCAGCCAGCGGGACATGCCGACAGGGGCCAACGTCCTGACTTTC.

The chain employs TRBV6-6 and TRBJ2-7; TRBD2 matches at 14 bases. Looked up from germline, CDR1 is MNHNY and CDR2 is SVGAGI (reference sequence). V gave up 5 bases and J gave up 2 bases; unmatched junction bases: 11. The CDR3 consists of 18 residues. The CDR3 region has the DNA TGTGCCAGCAGTCTCTACTCGGGACTAGCGGGGGCCCCCTACGAGCAGTACTTC. Its protein is CASSLYSGLAGAPYEQYF.

This clone appeared a single time. The genes are TRBV28 and TRBJ1-1, with unresolved D. The CDR3 totals 12 residues. The V and J ends lost 6 bases and 10 bases respectively, with 15 bases between them. The germline CDR1 and CDR2 sequences are MDHEN and SYDVKM. DNA of the CDR3: TGTGCCAGCAGCCCCCGGGGTTACCGAGCTTTCTTT. Protein product: CASSPRGYRAFF.